This passage covers 20 T cell receptor beta chains from one sample sequenced in a study of PD-1 blockade in classical Hodgkin lymphoma. Each and every patient relapsed after autologous stem cell transplantation, and patients got differing brentuximab vedotin exposure. Sequenced by immunoSEQ multiplex PCR; TCRdb stores in-frame clones only, minus some. The data show around 99,000 clones, with roughly four fifths seen just once and 15% to 20% held by the top ten. The sample was peripheral blood mononuclear cells (PBMCs), taken before the second cycle of nivolumab. Receptors were obtained from a human donor with classical Hodgkin lymphoma.

CDR3 DNA: TGTGCCAGCAGCTTAGCGACGAGATCCTACGAGCAGTACTTC. This translates into CASSLATRSYEQYF. V gene TRBV7-6 combines with J gene TRBJ2-7; D is undetermined. Germline V gene lookup returns CDR1 SGHVS and CDR2 FNYEAQ. There are 14 residues in the CDR3. Trimming removed 0 bases at V and 1 base at J, with 7 bases between.

The CDR3 spells CASRLTGAGANVLTF. Here the CDR3 DNA reads TGTGCCAGTAGGCTTACAGGGGCCGGGGCCAACGTCCTGACTTTC. The chain has TRBV19 and TRBJ2-6; 7 bases are a match to TRBD1. Trimming took 6 bases from V and 4 from J; bases not matched to a gene: 6. CDR1 is LNHDA and CDR2 is SQIVND in the germline V gene (reference sequence). There are 15 residues in the CDR3.

The CDR3 reads CASSPQGQGLGEQYF. DNA for the CDR3: TGTGCCAGCTCACCACAGGGACAGGGTTTAGGCGAGCAGTACTTC. The chain joins TRBV18 to TRBJ2-7, with TRBD1 matching 9 bases. From germline, CDR1 is KGHSH and CDR2 LQKENI. The length of the CDR3 is 15 residues. After removal of 1 base from V and 6 bases from J, the junction contained 7 bases not matched to a gene.

DNA for the CDR3: TGTGCCAGCAGTCCAGGACTAGCGGATACGCAGTATTTT. This translates into CASSPGLADTQYF. V gene TRBV5-4 combines with J gene TRBJ2-3, with 9 bases lining up with TRBD2. The CDR3 contains 13 residues. V shed 5 bases and J 6 bases; nucleotides not matched to a gene: 4. Germline CDR1 SGHNT, CDR2 YYREEE (reference sequence).

This clone was picked up a small number of times. This chain links TRBV7-6 with TRBJ2-5; D is unclear. The CDR3 sequence is 13 residues long. The germline CDR1 and CDR2 sequences are SGHVS and FNYEAQ. The V gene lost 4 bases and the J gene lost 5 bases, with 11 bases spanning the gap. The CDR3: CASSSSALETQYF. DNA of the CDR3: TGTGCCAGCAGCTCCTCGGCCCTCGAGACCCAGTACTTC.

The chain is built from TRBV5-5 and TRBJ1-1, with 7 bases fitting TRBD1. The trim removed 2 bases at V and 4 bases at J, leaving 11 bases unmatched. Per germline, CDR1 SGHKS and CDR2 YYEKEE (reference sequence). This CDR3 region has 16 residues. The CDR3 protein is CASSFGFGQAATEAFF. The CDR3 coding sequence is TGTGCCAGCAGCTTCGGTTTCGGACAGGCCGCCACTGAAGCTTTCTTT.

The rearrangement joins TRBV5-5 to TRBJ2-7; 10 bases are shared with TRBD2. The CDR3 is 20 residues long. Trimming cost V 0 bases and J 5 bases; bases outside gene matches: 20. Germline values: CDR1 SGHKS, CDR2 YYEKEE (reference sequence). The CDR3 DNA sequence: TGTGCCAGCAGCTTGGAGCGGCCCGGAACCCACCTAGCGGGAGTCCACGAGCAGTACTTC. This encodes CASSLERPGTHLAGVHEQYF.

This clone was picked up a small number of times. The CDR3 coding sequence is TGTGCCAGCAGCTTCGGGGGGACTAGCGGGAGTTCCAAAAACATTCAGTACTTC. It codes for CASSFGGTSGSSKNIQYF. This chain links TRBV7-9 with TRBJ2-4; 14 nucleotides line up with TRBD2. The CDR3 is made up of 18 amino acids. Germline loops: CDR1 SEHNR, CDR2 FQNEAQ (reference sequence). V trimming: 3 bases; J trimming: 2 bases; junction bases outside the gene matches: 6.

The V gene is TRBV10-1, the J gene TRBJ1-2, with 7 positions matching TRBD1. Germline V gene sequence: CDR1 WNHNN, CDR2 SYGVQD (reference sequence). J was trimmed by 0 bases and V by 0 bases; bases with no gene match: 4. This CDR3 comprises 16 residues. DNA of the CDR3: TGCGCCAGCAGTGAGTCCATCGACAGGGCTAACTATGGCTACACCTTC. It translates to CASSESIDRANYGYTF.

The chain recombines TRBV5-1 with TRBJ1-4, with D tentatively TRBD1 (5 bases). The CDR3 runs to 13 residues. The ends were cut back, 3 bases at V and 5 bases at J, with 8 bases in the middle. Germline V lookup: CDR1 SGHRS, CDR2 YFSETQ. DNA for the CDR3: TGCGCCAGCAGCTCCTCAGGGAATGAAAAACTGTTTTTT. Protein product: CASSSSGNEKLFF.

V is TRBV11-3 and J is TRBJ2-1; TRBD2 might be the D (6 bases). This CDR3 is 13 amino acids long. The germline V and J ends were trimmed by 5 bases and 7 bases, with 12 bases remaining between them. Germline assignment: CDR1 SGHNT and CDR2 YENEEA. The CDR3 nucleotides read TGTGCCAGCAGCCCTACTAGCTCGAATGAGCAGTTCTTC. Protein sequence: CASSPTSSNEQFF.

This chain connects TRBV29-1 to TRBJ2-1; D might be TRBD1 (5 bases). From germline, CDR1 is SQVTM and CDR2 ANQGSEA. Trimming removed 6 bases at V and 1 base at J, with 19 bases between. The CDR3 length is 16 residues. The CDR3 nucleotides are TGCAGCGTCAACAAAATAAGACAGAAATCCTACAATGAGCAGTTCTTC. Protein product: CSVNKIRQKSYNEQFF.

V gene TRBV10-3 combines with J gene TRBJ2-5; D gene ambiguous. Trimming removed 3 bases at V and 5 bases at J, with 4 bases between. The CDR3 loop spans 11 amino acids. Looked up from germline, CDR1 is ENHRY and CDR2 is SYGVKD. The CDR3 here is CAISDVETQYF. In DNA, the CDR3 is TGTGCCATCAGTGATGTGGAGACCCAGTACTTC.

This clone occurred a few times. The V and J genes are TRBV5-1 and TRBJ2-1; 7 nucleotides agree with TRBD2. The CDR3 extends over 15 amino acids. Germline trimming cut 0 bases from V and 7 bases from J; bases unmatched to any gene: 7. Germline CDR1 is SGHRS and CDR2 is YFSETQ. The CDR3 protein is CASSLGGLEINEQFF. CDR3 DNA: TGCGCCAGCAGCTTGGGCGGACTAGAGATAAATGAGCAGTTCTTC.

This sequence joins TRBV18 and TRBJ1-1; a weak D match, TRBD1 (5 bases). The length of the CDR3 is 16 residues. The germline V gene has CDR1 KGHSH and CDR2 LQKENI. The V end lost 2 bases, the J end lost 4 bases, and 17 bases lay between the germline ends. Here the CDR3 DNA reads TGTGCCAGCTCACCAAATTCCCCCGCCGGGGCCACTGAAGCTTTCTTT. As protein: CASSPNSPAGATEAFF.

This rearrangement joins TRBV6-1 to TRBJ2-7; 10 bases align to TRBD1. The CDR3 has 13 residues. Germline lookup yields CDR1 MNHNS and CDR2 SASEGT. The J segment lost 6 bases and the V segment lost 6 bases, leaving 5 bases of the junction unmatched. CDR3 sequence reads: CASRGQGKFEQYF. The CDR3 DNA follows: TGTGCCAGCAGGGGACAGGGGAAGTTCGAGCAGTACTTC.

The chain joins TRBV5-8 to TRBJ1-5, with a weak D call TRBD1 (6 bases). Trimming stripped 5 bases from V and 5 bases from J, with 20 bases between. This CDR3 comprises 16 residues. CDR1 SGHTS and CDR2 YDEGEE come from the germline V gene. Here the CDR3 DNA reads TGTGCCAGCAGTACCCTTTCCCAGGGGTTTTATCAGCCCCAGCATTTT. Protein: CASSTLSQGFYQPQHF.

The chain recombines TRBV23-1 with TRBJ1-1; D unclear. TRBV23-1 is an open reading frame whose function is uncertain. This CDR3 comprises 17 residues. Trimming shortened V by 2 bases and J by 2 bases, and 18 bases separated the two germline ends. The CDR3 DNA follows: TGCGCCAGCAGTCAAGAGATTTTGGACGAGAGAAACACTGAAGCTTTCTTT. The encoded protein is CASSQEILDERNTEAFF.

This clone has a handful of counts. The rearrangement links TRBV5-1 to TRBJ1-1; the D is unclear. Germline-derived CDR1 and CDR2 are SGHRS and YFSETQ. Trimming pared 4 bases from V and 5 bases from J, leaving 18 bases between. This CDR3 has 15 amino acids. The CDR3 bases are TGCGCCAGCAGCCCCCGTCACACCACGGGGACTGAAGCTTTCTTT. It yields the protein CASSPRHTTGTEAFF.

This clone was observed once. The chain is built from TRBV7-9 and TRBJ1-1; unclear D gene. The CDR3 is 13 residues long. V gave up 2 bases and J gave up 0 bases, with 4 bases separating them. The germline V gene encodes CDR1 SEHNR and CDR2 FQNEAQ (reference sequence). In DNA, the CDR3 is TGTGCCAGCAGCTTAAGGTTGAACACTGAAGCTTTCTTT. Translated, it gives CASSLRLNTEAFF.